This T cell receptor (beta chain) was captured in a study of immune characterization of retroperitoneal liposarcoma. TCRdb independently ran MiXCR on the PCR reads; one entry per CDR3 protein. The sample lists fewer than 25,000 distinct CDR3 sequences, approximately 37% seen once, with 7.4% in the top ten. V was trimmed by 6 bases and J by 10 bases, leaving 10 bases between them. This CDR3 has 11 amino acids. Germline V gene data show CDR1 as MNHNS and CDR2 as SASEGT. This clonotype was picked up many times. The sample comprised blood. This sequence was found in a male donor with retroperitoneal liposarcoma. This chain uses TRBV6-1 with TRBJ2-1; no clear D. Written as DNA, the CDR3 is TGTGCCAGCAGCGAGGCGACCGAGCAGTTCTTC. Its protein is CASSEATEQFF.